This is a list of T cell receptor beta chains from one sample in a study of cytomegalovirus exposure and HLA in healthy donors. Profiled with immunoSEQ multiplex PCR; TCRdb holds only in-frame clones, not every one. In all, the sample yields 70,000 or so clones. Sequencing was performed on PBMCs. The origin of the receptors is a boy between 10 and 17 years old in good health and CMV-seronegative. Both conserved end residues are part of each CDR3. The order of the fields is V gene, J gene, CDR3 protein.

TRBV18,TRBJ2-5,CASSPPAESETQYF
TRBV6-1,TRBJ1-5,CASSELRASSNQPQHF
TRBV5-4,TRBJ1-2,CASSLRQGGGYTF
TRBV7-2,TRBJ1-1,CASSPVPGGGAFF
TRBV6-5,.,CASSYGGVHEQYF
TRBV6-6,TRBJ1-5,CASGAYRGRGQPQHF
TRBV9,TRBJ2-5,CASSGGHTQETQYF
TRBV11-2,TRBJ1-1,CASSLQGAEAFF
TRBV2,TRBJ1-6,CASSLTGVPLHF
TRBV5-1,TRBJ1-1,CASSRTGRNTEAFF
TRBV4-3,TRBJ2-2,CASSQGLAGVAGELFF
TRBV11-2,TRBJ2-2,CASSPVWRANTGELFF
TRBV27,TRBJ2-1,CASSEGLAVPDNEQFF
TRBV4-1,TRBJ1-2,CASSRTGTRSYGYTF
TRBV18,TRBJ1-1,CASSPGGDTEAFF
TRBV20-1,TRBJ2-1,CSASDRDEVFF